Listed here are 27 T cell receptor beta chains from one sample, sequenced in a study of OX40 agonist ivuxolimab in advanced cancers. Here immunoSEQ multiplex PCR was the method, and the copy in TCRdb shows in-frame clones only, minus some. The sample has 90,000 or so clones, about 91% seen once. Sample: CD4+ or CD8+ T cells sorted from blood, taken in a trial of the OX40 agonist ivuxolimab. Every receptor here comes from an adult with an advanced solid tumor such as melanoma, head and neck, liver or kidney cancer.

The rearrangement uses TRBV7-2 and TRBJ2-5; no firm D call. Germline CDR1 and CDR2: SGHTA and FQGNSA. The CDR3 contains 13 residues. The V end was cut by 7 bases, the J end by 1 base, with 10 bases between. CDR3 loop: CASTKTPQETQYF. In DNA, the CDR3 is TGTGCCAGCACCAAAACCCCCCAAGAGACCCAGTACTTC.

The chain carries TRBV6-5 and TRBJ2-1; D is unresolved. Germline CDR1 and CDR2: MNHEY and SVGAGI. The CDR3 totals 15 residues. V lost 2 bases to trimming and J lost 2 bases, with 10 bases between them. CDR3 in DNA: TGTGCCAGCAGTTACGAAGTAGCTGCCTACAATGAGCAGTTCTTC. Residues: CASSYEVAAYNEQFF.

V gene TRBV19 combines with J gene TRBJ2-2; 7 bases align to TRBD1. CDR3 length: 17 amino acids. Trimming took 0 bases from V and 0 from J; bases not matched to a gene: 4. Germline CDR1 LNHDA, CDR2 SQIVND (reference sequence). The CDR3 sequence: CASSIETGTANTGELFF. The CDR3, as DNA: TGTGCCAGTAGTATAGAAACCGGGACAGCGAACACCGGGGAGCTGTTTTTT.

The CDR3 nucleotides are TGTGCCAGCAGCTTGGATAGCGGGAGGGCCCAAGAGACCCAGTACTTC. Translating gives CASSLDSGRAQETQYF. The chain links TRBV5-4 to TRBJ2-5; 11 bases map to TRBD2. CDR1 is SGHNT, CDR2 YYREEE, per germline (reference sequence). This CDR3 region has 16 residues. V lost 0 bases and J lost 1; bases outside the gene matches: 2.

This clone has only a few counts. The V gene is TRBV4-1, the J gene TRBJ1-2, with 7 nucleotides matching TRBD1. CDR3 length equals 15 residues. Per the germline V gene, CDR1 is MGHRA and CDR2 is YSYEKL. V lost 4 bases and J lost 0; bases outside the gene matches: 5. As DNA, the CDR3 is TGCGCCAGCAGCCCTGGACAGGATGCTAACTATGGCTACACCTTC. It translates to CASSPGQDANYGYTF.

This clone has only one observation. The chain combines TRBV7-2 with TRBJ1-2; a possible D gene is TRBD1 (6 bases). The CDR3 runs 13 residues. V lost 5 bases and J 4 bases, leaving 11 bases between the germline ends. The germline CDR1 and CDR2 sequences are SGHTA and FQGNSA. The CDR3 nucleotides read TGTGCCAGCAGCCCCAGGGGTACCTATGGCTACACCTTC. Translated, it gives CASSPRGTYGYTF.

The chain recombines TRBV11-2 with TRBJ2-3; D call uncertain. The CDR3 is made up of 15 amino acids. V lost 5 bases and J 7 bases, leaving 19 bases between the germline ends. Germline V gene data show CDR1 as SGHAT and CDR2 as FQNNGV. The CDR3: CASSPRLDRSNTQYF. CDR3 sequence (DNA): TGTGCCAGCAGCCCGCGACTCGATCGTTCAAATACGCAGTATTTT.

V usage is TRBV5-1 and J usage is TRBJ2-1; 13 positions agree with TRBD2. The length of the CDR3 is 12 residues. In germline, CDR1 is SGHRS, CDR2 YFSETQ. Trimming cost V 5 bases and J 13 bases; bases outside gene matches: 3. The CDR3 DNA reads TGCGCCAGCAGGGGGACTAGCGGGAAACAGTTCTTC. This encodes CASRGTSGKQFF.

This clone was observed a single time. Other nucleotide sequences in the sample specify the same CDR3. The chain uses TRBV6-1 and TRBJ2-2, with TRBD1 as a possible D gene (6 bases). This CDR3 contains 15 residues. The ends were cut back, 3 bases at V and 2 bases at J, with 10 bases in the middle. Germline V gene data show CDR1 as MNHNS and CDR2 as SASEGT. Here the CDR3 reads CASSDRGRNTGELFF. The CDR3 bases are TGTGCCAGCAGTGACAGGGGCCGCAACACCGGGGAGCTGTTTTTT.

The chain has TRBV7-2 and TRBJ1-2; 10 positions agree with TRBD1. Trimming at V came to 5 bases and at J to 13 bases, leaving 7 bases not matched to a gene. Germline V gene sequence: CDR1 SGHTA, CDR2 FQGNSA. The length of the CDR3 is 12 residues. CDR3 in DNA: TGTGCCAGCAGCGCGGACAGGGGGTCCGTCACCTTC. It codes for CASSADRGSVTF.

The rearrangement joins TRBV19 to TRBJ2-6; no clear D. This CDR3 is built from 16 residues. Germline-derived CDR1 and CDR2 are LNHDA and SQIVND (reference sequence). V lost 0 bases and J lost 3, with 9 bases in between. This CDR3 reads CASSIDSSGGANVLTF. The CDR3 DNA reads TGTGCCAGTAGTATAGATTCATCGGGTGGGGCCAACGTCCTGACTTTC. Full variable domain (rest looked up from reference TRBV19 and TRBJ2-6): DGGITQSPKYLFRKEGQNVTLSCEQNLNHDAMYWYRQDPGQGLRLIYYSQIVNDFQKGDIAEGYSVSREKKESFPLTVTSAQKNPTAFYLCASSIDSSGGANVLTFGAGSRLTVL.

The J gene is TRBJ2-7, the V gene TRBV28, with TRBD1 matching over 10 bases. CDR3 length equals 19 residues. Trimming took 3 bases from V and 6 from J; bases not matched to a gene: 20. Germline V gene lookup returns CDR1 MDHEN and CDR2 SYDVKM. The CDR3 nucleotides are TGTGCCAGCAGTTTCTGGGACAGGGGACTAAAAGGACCGGGCCTCGAGCAGTACTTC. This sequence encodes CASSFWDRGLKGPGLEQYF. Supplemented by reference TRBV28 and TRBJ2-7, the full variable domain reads DVKVTQSSRYLVKRTGEKVFLECVQDMDHENMFWYRQDPGLGLRLIYFSYDVKMKEKGDIPEGYSVSREKKERFSLILESASTNQTSMYLCASSFWDRGLKGPGLEQYFGPGTRLTVT.

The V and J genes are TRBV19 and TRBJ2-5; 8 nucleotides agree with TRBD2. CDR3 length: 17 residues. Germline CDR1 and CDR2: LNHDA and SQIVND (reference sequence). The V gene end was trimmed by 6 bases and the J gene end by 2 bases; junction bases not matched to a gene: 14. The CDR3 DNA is TGTGCCAGTAGGGACGGGAGGGCCCCGTCGTGGCAAGAGACCCAGTACTTC. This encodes CASRDGRAPSWQETQYF.

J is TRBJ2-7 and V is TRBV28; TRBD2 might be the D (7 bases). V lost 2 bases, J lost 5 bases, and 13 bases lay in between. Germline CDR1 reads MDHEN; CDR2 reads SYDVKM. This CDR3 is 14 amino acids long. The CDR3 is CASSLMGGRNEQYF. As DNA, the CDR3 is TGTGCCAGCAGTTTAATGGGGGGGCGGAACGAGCAGTACTTC.

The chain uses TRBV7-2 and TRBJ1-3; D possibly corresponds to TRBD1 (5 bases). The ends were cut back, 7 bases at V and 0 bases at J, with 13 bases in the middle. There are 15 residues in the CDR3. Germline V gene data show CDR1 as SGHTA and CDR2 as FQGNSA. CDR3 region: CASTPRGGSGNTIYF. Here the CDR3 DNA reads TGTGCCAGCACCCCGAGGGGAGGCTCTGGAAACACCATATATTTT.

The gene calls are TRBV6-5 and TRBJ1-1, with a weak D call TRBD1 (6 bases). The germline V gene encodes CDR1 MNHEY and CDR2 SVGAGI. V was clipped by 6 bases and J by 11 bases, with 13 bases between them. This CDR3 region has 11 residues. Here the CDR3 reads CASRYTGNAFF. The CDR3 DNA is TGTGCCAGCAGATATACAGGGAACGCTTTCTTT.

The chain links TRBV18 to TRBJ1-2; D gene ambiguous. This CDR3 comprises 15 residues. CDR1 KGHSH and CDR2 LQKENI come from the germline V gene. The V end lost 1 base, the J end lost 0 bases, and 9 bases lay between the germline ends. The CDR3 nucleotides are TGTGCCAGCTCACCACTGAGTGATACTAACTATGGCTACACCTTC. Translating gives CASSPLSDTNYGYTF.

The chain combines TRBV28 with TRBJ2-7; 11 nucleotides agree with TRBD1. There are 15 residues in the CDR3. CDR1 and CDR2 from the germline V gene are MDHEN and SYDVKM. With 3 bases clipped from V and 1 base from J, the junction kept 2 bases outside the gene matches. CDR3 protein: CASSLGTGGSYEQYF. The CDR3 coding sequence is TGTGCCAGCAGTTTGGGGACAGGGGGTTCCTACGAGCAGTACTTC. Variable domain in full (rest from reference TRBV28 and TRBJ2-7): DVKVTQSSRYLVKRTGEKVFLECVQDMDHENMFWYRQDPGLGLRLIYFSYDVKMKEKGDIPEGYSVSREKKERFSLILESASTNQTSMYLCASSLGTGGSYEQYFGPGTRLTVT.

The CDR3 loop is CASSLGLADANEQFF. CDR3 in DNA: TGTGCCAGCAGCTTGGGACTAGCGGATGCAAATGAGCAGTTCTTC. The rearrangement uses TRBV5-4 and TRBJ2-1; TRBD2 agrees at 9 bases. Losses at the gene ends were 0 bases for V and 7 bases for J; bases not matched to a gene: 5. Germline-derived CDR1 and CDR2 are SGHNT and YYREEE (reference sequence). The CDR3 has 15 amino acids.

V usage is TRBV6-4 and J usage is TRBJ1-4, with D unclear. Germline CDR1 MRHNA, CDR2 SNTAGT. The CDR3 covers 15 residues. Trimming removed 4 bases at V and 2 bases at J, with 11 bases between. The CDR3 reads CASSASWPTNEKLFF. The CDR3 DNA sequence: TGTGCCAGCAGTGCGTCGTGGCCGACTAATGAAAAACTGTTTTTT.

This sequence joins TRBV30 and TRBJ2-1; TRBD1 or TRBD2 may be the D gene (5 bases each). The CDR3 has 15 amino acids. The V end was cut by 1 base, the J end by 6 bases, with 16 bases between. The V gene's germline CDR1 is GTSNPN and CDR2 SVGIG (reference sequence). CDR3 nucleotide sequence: TGTGCCTGGAGTGGGGGACGGCCCCAGGGCAATGAGCAGTTCTTC. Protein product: CAWSGGRPQGNEQFF.

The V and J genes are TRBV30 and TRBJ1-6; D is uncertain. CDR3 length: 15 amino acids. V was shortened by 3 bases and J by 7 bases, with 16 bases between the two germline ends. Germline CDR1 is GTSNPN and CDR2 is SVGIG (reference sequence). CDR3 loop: CAWSRQTERNSPLHF. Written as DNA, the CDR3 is TGTGCCTGGAGCCGCCAGACGGAAAGGAATTCACCCCTCCACTTT.

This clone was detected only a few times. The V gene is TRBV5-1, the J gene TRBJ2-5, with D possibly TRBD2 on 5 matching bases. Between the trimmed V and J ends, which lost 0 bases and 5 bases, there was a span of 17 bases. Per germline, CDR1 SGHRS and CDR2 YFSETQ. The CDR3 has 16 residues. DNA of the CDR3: TGCGCCAGCAGCTTGGTCCCGGCGGGCTCATGGGAGACCCAGTACTTC. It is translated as CASSLVPAGSWETQYF.

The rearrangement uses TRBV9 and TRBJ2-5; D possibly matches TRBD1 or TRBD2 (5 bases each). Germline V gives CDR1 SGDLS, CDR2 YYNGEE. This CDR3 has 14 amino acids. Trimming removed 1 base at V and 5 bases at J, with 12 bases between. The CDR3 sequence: CASSVSGKGETQYF. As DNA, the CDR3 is TGTGCCAGCAGCGTAAGCGGAAAGGGGGAGACCCAGTACTTC. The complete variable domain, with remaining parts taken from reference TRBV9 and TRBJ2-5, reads DSGVTQTPKHLITATGQRVTLRCSPRSGDLSVYWYQQSLDQGLQFLIQYYNGEERAKGNILERFSAQQFPDLHSELNLSSLELGDSALYFCASSVSGKGETQYFGPGTRLLVL.

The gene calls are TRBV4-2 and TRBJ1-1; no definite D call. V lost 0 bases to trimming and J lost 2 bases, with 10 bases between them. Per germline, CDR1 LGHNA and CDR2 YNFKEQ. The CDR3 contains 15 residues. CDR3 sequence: CASSQDKTRNTEAFF. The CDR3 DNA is TGTGCCAGCAGCCAAGATAAGACACGCAACACTGAAGCTTTCTTT.

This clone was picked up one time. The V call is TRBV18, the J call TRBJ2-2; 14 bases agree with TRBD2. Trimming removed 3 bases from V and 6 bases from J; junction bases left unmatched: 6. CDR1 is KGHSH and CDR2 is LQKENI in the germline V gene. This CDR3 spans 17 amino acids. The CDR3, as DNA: TGTGCCAGCTCACCCGGACTAGCGGGAGGTCGGTCCGGGGAGCTGTTTTTT. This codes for CASSPGLAGGRSGELFF.

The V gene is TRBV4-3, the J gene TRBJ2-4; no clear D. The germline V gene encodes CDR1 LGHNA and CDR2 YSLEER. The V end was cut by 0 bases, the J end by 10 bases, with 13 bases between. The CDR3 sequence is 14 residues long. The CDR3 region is CASSQESSFGIQYF. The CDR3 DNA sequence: TGCGCCAGCAGCCAAGAATCGAGTTTTGGGATTCAGTACTTC.